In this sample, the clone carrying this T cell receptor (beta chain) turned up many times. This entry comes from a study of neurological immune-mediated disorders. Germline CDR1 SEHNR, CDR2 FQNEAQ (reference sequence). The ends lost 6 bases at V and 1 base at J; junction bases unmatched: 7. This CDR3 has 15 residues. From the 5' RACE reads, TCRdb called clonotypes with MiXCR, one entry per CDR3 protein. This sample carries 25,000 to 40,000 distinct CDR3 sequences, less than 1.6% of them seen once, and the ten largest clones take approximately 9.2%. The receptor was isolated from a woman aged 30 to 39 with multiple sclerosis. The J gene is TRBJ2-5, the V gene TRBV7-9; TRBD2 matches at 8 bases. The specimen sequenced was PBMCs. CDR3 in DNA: TGTGCCAGCAGTGGTACCGGGACTAGCCAAGAGACCCAGTACTTC. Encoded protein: CASSGTGTSQETQYF.